Sequencing of this T cell receptor (beta chain) was carried out in a study of T cells in Graves' hyperthyroidism and ophthalmopathy (dated by TCRdb to the late 2010s). Notes on the research overall: Peripheral blood samples were taken at the time of initial diagnosis, prior to any treatment. According to the paper, TCR Vbeta CDR3 sequencing was carried out on some 130 peripheral blood samples, which came from over 40 ophthalmopathy, under 85 hyperthyroidism and some 17 progressor patients. For training and testing, the roughly 97 patients in the discovery cohort were randomly divided in a 7:3 ratio. A discovery cohort of roughly 100 patients, roughly 40 with Graves' ophthalmopathy and more than 55 with stable Graves' hyperthyroidism, was used to find distinguishing TCR V-J signatures. Prospective prediction of ophthalmopathy was tested in an independent validation cohort of 18 to 20 hyperthyroidism patients and 15 to 17 patients who later progressed to ophthalmopathy. In several Graves' hyperthyroidism patients, the study also compared T-cell repertoires from thyroid tissue with T-cell repertoires from blood. Following sampling, methimazole starting at 30 mg daily was given to hyperthyroidism patients, and high-dose intravenous methylprednisolone was given to ophthalmopathy patients.

In regard to this clonotype: The antigen this receptor binds is unknown. Nothing much larger sits one base from this clone, and base qualities are not available.

TCR beta CDR3 regions were amplified from RNA transcripts. For the first round of RT-PCR on the TCR CDR3, the HTBI primer set was used together with the Qiagen OneStep RT-PCR kit. A second multiplex PCR round built the libraries, followed by size selection and purification. The libraries were sequenced on an Illumina HiSeq2000 using paired-end 100 bp reads. The original methods were these. SOAPnuke was used to process the raw data, with reads discarded if the reads contained adapters or uncalled bases, had a mean Phred below 15, or lacked an exact constant-primer or identifier match. COPE v1.2.5 was used to merge the high-quality paired reads, and each unique nucleotide sequence was defined as a clonotype. Clonotypes were aligned to IMGT TRBV, TRBD and TRBJ reference segments using MiTCR v1.1. The analysis included only V-J combinations with a frequency above 0.0001, which together covered around 99% of the repertoires. A TCS score was defined as the ratio between F50 (clonal expansion) and ExV (chaos), using BLOSUM62-based TCRdist between CDR3 peptides within each V-J. Welch's t-statistics and random forest reduced 500 to 550 V-J features to around 14, which were used in a naive Bayes classifier (R e1071). Clones were called with MiXCR by TCRdb after fastp trimmed the public reads at Q25, and only in-frame beta chains were retained. Entries that share a CDR3 protein sequence are merged under the most common genes and DNA. TCRdb, not the authors, supplied the V and J calls. Present in this sample are hundreds of thousands of distinct CDR3 sequences, about 18% of which were seen just once. The top ten clones comprise about 3.5% of the sample.

Graves' hyperthyroidism was defined as stable when no progression to ophthalmopathy occurred over 18 months of follow-up. The hyperthyroidism patients were between 18 and 65 years old and newly diagnosed, with a disease duration of less than 2 months. Patients with uncontrolled infections, other autoimmune diseases, pregnancy or lactation were excluded. Diagnoses were established on the basis of clinical symptoms, serum thyroxine and TRAb, thyroid ultrasound, and orbital computed tomography. PBMCs were isolated from about 10 ml of fresh peripheral blood by Ficoll-Paque density gradient centrifugation. Total RNA was extracted using Trizol reagent, and RNA quality was assessed on an Agilent 2100 Bioanalyzer. The CDR3 covers 14 residues, taking in both the cysteine and the phenylalanine. Only the CDR3 portion is preserved as DNA: 42 bases, with reading frame beginning at the first base. V lost 2 bases and J lost 5 bases; the stretch between them is 12 bases long.

General findings and caveats noted by the study authors: Most expanded thyroid clonotypes (frequency above 0.001) were also detected in blood, suggesting blood repertoires may reflect thyroid immune responses. Sample size was not statistically predetermined, and blinding of investigators to group allocation was not performed. Ophthalmopathy was separated from stable hyperthyroidism by a 13 V-J signature model, with about 86% sensitivity and roughly 81% specificity obtained in cross-validation and 80%/75% obtained in testing. In validation, the model predicted progression to ophthalmopathy a median of about 6.5 months before onset, with approximately 68% sensitivity and roughly 79% specificity.

The sequencing input was blood. The rearranged segments are TRBV12-3 or TRBV12-4 and TRBJ1-2; the D gene remains uncertain. This sequence was found in a woman under 30 with Graves' hyperthyroidism. This receptor carries the CDR3 CASSLSATSYGYTF. The DNA sequence is as follows: TGTGCCAGCAGTTTATCGGCCACTTCATATGGCTACACCTTC.